This T cell receptor beta chain was sequenced during a study of blood T cell repertoires in COVID-19. Study context: Samples taken during acute and convalescent COVID-19 were collected in the United States, Italy and Spain. T cells, B-cell-depleted T cells, or PBMCs supplied cDNA or gDNA.

Cohort assignment relied on participant-reported clinical history. CDR3 length: 15 amino acids. The V end lost 1 base, the J end lost 8 bases, and 16 bases lay between the germline ends. Germline V CDR1 and CDR2: SGHTS, YDEGEE. The authors' processing: Quantification of nucleated cells was approximated via reference gene primer amplification. Profiling relied on immunoSEQ multiplex PCR, and the TCRdb table lists in-frame clones only, not all of them. V and J calls and clone size are given by that table; D and trimming were obtained from the DNA. The table shows 200,000 to 250,000 clones, with about 86% occurring only once.

The sequencing sample was made of PBMCs or T cells enriched from blood (not recorded which). The source is a woman between 50 and 59 years old with acute COVID-19. This chain connects TRBV5-8 to TRBJ2-1, with D possibly matching TRBD1 (6 bases). The CDR3 nucleotides read TGTGCCAGCAGCTTGCCCCAGCTACAGGGAGATGAGCAGTTCTTC. Translation gives CASSLPQLQGDEQFF.